By share, the clone carrying this T cell receptor beta chain ranks as medium-sized. Thyroid surgery had not been preceded by any treatment in any patient. After removal of 6 bases from V and 8 bases from J, the junction contained 7 bases not matched to a gene. This CDR3 is built from 15 residues. The data derive from a study of metastatic and nonmetastatic thyroid tumors. TCRdb reanalyzed the PCR reads with MiXCR. The data show about 21,000 clones, 10% to 12% seen once. This sequence was found in a female donor with papillary thyroid cancer or a benign thyroid nodule (not recorded which). Some clones in this sample may be carry-over from other donors' samples. The sample was blood. The rearrangement joins TRBV12-3 or TRBV12-4 to TRBJ2-1, with TRBD2 identical over 13 bases. CDR3 sequence reads: CASSPRTSGSDEQFF. The CDR3 DNA sequence: TGTGCCAGCAGCCCTCGGACTAGCGGGAGTGATGAGCAGTTCTTC.